Listed here are 5 T cell receptor beta chains from one sample, sequenced in a study of control samples from healthy donors and cancer patients (dated by TCRdb to about 2020). The protocol used for the library was the immunoSEQ multiplex PCR assay. TCRdb provides this immuneACCESS table in a form limited to in-frame rearrangements. Some clones are lacking; in checked studies, under half of them reflect an unresolved V gene, and why the rest are absent is not known. This sample holds about 22,000 clones; 80% to 85% were observed only once. The top ten clones comprise approximately 25% of the sample. The sequencing sample was made of PBMCs. The receptors derive from a man in his fifties or sixties with colorectal cancer.

The V gene is TRBV24-1, the J gene TRBJ2-5; the D gene is possibly TRBD1 (5 bases). The V end was cut by 9 bases, the J end by 4 bases, with 20 bases between. Germline CDR1 is KGHDR and CDR2 is SFDVKD. The CDR3 loop spans 15 amino acids. CDR3 in DNA: TGTGCCACCTCCTTTTTGTATCAGGACACAGAGACCCAGTACTTC. Translation: CATSFLYQDTETQYF.

The gene calls are TRBV5-6 and TRBJ2-1; 11 nucleotides line up with TRBD2. The germline V gene encodes CDR1 SGHDT and CDR2 YYEEEE. With V trimmed by 1 base and J by 8 bases, 5 bases remained unmatched. CDR3 length: 15 residues. As DNA, the CDR3 is TGTGCCAGCAGCTTGATGACTAGCGGGGCGGATGAGCAGTTCTTC. Translating it yields CASSLMTSGADEQFF.

The chain uses TRBV6-2 or TRBV6-3 and TRBJ2-7; 7 positions agree with TRBD2. Germline CDR1 is MNHEY and CDR2 is SVGEGT. The CDR3 has 16 residues. V lost 5 bases, J lost 0 bases, and 10 bases stayed unmatched. The CDR3 bases are TGTGCCAGCAGTCAAACCCCGGGACTAAGCTCCTACGAGCAGTACGTC. Protein product: CASSQTPGLSSYEQYV.

The gene calls are TRBV6-6 and TRBJ2-7, with D maybe TRBD1 (5 bases). The V gene lost 2 bases and the J gene lost 5 bases, with 13 bases spanning the gap. CDR1 and CDR2 from the germline V gene are MNHNY and SVGAGI (reference sequence). The CDR3 has 14 amino acids. This chain's CDR3 is CASSYEGVENEQYF. The CDR3 nucleotides read TGTGCCAGCAGTTACGAAGGGGTAGAGAACGAGCAGTACTTC.

The chain recombines TRBV7-2 with TRBJ2-3; TRBD1 matches 8 bases. V gave up 4 bases and J gave up 4 bases; unmatched junction bases: 7. Germline values: CDR1 SGHTA, CDR2 FQGNSA. This CDR3 contains 15 residues. The CDR3 nucleotides are TGTGCCAGCAGCTACAGGACAGGGAATGCAGATACGCAGTATTTT. As protein: CASSYRTGNADTQYF.